This T cell receptor beta chain derives from a study of CD8 T cells in ankylosing spondylitis. General study results and limits: Typical of ankylosing spondylitis blood, it appeared, was a TCR beta motif of eight highly homologous variants. Reportedly, matched ankylosing spondylitis synovial fluid was significantly enriched for disease-linked clones.

Each TCR beta library was made by quantitative 5'-RACE that incorporated molecular barcodes. TCRdb used MiXCR to reprocess the 5' RACE reads, holding one entry per CDR3 protein. The data contain over 450,000 distinct CDR3 sequences, 12% of them singletons. On this clonotype: The antigen is undetermined.

The CDR3 is made up of 15 amino acids. Unmatched junction bases numbered 9, after V lost 5 bases and J lost 4 bases. Germline values: CDR1 SGHAT, CDR2 FQNNGV. Input material: blood, either unsorted or a sorted T cell fraction (not recorded which). This clonotype was sampled from a male donor with ankylosing spondylitis. J is TRBJ2-5 and V is TRBV11-2; 8 bases fit TRBD2. CDR3 sequence: CASSARGGRLETQYF. DNA for the CDR3: TGTGCCAGCAGCGCACGGGGGGGCCGTTTAGAGACCCAGTACTTC. Supplemented by reference TRBV11-2 and TRBJ2-5, the full variable domain reads EAGVAQSPRYKIIEKRQSVAFWCNPISGHATLYWYQQILGQGPKLLIQFQNNGVVDDSQLPKDRFSAERLKGVDSTLKIQPAKLEDSAVYLCASSARGGRLETQYFGPGTRLLVL.